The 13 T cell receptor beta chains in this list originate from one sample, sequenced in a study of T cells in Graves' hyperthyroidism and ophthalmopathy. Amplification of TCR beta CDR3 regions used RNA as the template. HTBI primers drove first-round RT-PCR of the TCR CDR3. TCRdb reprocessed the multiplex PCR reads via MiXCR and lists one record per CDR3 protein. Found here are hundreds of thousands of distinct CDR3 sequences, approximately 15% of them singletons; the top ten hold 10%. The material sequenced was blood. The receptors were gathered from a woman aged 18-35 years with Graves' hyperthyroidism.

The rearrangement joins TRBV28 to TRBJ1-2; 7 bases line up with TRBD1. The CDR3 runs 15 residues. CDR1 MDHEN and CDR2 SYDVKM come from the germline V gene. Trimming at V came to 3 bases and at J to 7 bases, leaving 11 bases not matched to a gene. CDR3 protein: CASSFPAAGGFGYTF. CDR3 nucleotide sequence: TGTGCCAGCAGTTTTCCCGCGGCAGGGGGGTTTGGCTACACCTTC.

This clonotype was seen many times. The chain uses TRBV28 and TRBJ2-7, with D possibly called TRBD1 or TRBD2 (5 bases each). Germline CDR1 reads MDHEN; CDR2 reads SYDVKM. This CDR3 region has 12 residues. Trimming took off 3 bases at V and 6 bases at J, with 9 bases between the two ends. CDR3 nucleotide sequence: TGTGCCAGCAGTTTTGGGGGAGTCGAGCAGTACTTC. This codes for CASSFGGVEQYF.

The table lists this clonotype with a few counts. CDR3 bases: TGTGCCAGCAGCGTAGGACAGGGGGGAAGCTACACCTTC. This encodes CASSVGQGGSYTF. The chain is built from TRBV9 and TRBJ1-2; 9 bases match TRBD1. This CDR3 has 13 amino acids. V shed 0 bases, J shed 9 bases, and the junction held 3 bases outside the gene matches. Germline V lookup: CDR1 SGDLS, CDR2 YYNGEE.

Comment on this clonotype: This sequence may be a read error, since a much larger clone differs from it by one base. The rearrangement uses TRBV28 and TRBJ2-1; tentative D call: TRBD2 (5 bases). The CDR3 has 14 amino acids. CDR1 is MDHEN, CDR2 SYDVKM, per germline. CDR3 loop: CASQDGGSHNEQFF. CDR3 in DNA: TGTGCCAGTCAGGACGGAGGCTCCCACAATGAGCAGTTCTTC.

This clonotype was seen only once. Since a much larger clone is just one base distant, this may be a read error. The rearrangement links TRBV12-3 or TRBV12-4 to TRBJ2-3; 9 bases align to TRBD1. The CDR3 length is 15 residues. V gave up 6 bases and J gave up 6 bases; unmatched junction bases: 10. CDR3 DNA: TGTGCCAGCAGGTTCCCGGGACAGGGATCGGATACGCAGTATTTT. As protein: CASRFPGQGSDTQYF.

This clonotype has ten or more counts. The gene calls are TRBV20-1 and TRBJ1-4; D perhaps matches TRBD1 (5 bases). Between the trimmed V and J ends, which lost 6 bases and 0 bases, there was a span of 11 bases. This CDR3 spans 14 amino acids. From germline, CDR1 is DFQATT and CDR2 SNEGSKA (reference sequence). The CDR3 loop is CSAQRQTTNEKLFF. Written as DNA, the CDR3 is TGCAGTGCACAGAGACAGACAACTAATGAAAAACTGTTTTTT.

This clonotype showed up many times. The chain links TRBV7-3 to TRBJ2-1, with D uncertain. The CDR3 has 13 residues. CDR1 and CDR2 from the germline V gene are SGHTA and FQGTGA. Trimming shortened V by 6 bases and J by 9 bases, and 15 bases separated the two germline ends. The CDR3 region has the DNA TGTGCCAGCAGACAAGGTTACGGCACTGAGCAGTTCTTC. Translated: CASRQGYGTEQFF.

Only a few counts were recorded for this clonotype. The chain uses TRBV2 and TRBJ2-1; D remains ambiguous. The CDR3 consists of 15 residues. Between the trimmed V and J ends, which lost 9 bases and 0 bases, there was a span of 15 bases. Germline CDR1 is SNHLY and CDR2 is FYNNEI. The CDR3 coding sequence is TGTGCCAGTCCCAGGCTCAAGAGCTCCTACAATGAGCAGTTCTTC. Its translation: CASPRLKSSYNEQFF.

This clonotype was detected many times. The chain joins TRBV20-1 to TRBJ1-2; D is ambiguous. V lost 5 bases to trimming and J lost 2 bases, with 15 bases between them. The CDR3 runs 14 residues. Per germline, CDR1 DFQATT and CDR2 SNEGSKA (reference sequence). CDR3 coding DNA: TGCAGTGCTCCGACGGAGGCCCTAAACTATGGCTACACCTTC. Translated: CSAPTEALNYGYTF.

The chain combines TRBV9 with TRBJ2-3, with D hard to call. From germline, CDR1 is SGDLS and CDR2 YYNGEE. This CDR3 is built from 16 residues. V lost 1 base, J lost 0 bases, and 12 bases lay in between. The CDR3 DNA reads TGTGCCAGCAGCGTAAATTTACGGGCTAGCACAGATACGCAGTATTTT. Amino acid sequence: CASSVNLRASTDTQYF.

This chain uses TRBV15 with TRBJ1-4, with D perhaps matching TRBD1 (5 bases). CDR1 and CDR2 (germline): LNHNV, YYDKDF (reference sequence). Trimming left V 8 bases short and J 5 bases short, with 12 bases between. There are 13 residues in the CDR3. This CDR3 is CATARGGNEKLFF. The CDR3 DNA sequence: TGTGCCACCGCCCGCGGGGGAAATGAAAAACTGTTTTTT. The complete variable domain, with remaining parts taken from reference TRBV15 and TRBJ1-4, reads DAMVIQNPRYQVTQFGKPVTLSCSQTLNHNVMYWYQQKSSQAPKLLFHYYDKDFNNEADTPDNFQSRRPNTSFCFLDIRSPGLGDTAMYLCATARGGNEKLFFGSGTQLSVL.

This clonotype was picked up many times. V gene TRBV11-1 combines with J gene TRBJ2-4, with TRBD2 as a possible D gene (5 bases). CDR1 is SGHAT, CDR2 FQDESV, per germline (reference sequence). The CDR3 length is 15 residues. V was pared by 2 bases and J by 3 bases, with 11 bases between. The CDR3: CASSLWSRGKNIQYF. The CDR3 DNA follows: TGTGCCAGCAGCTTATGGAGTCGGGGCAAAAACATTCAGTACTTC.

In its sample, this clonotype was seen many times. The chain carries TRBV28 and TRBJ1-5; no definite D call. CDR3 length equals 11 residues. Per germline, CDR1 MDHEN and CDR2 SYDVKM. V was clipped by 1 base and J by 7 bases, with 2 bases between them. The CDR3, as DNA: TGTGCCAGCAGTTTATTACAGCCCCAGCATTTT. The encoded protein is CASSLLQPQHF.